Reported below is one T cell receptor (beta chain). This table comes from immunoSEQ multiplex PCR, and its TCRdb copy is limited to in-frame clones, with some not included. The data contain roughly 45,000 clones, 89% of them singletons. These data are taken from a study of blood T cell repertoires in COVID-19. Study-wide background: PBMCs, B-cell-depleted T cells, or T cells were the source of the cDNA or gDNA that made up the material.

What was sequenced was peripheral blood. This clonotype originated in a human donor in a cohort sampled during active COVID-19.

The DNA of the CDR3 is TGCGCCAGCAGCTTTAGACAGGGGGCGAGTGAGCAGTTCTTC. Amino acid sequence: CASSFRQGASEQFF. The chain is built from TRBV5-1 and TRBJ2-1, with TRBD1 matching 10 bases. V gave up 2 bases and J gave up 9 bases; unmatched junction bases: 5. From germline, CDR1 is SGHRS and CDR2 YFSETQ. The CDR3 runs 14 residues.